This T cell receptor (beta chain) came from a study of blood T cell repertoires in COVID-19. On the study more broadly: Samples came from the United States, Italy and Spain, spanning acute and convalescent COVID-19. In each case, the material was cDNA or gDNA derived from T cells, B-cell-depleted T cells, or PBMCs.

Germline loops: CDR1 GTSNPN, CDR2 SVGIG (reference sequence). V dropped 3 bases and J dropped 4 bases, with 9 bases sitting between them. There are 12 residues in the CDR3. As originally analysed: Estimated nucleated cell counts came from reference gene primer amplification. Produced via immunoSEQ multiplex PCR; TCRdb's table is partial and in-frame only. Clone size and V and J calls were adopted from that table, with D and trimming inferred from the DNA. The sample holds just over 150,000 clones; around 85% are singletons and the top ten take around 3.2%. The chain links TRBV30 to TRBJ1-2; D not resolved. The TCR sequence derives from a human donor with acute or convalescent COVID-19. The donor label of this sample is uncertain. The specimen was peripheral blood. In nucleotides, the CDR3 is TGTGCCTGGAGCGCGACTTTCTATGGCTACACCTTC. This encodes CAWSATFYGYTF.